This T cell receptor beta chain was identified during a study of blood T cell repertoires in COVID-19. About the study: From the United States, Italy and Spain came samples of acute and convalescent COVID-19. Sources were T cells, B-cell-depleted T cells, or PBMCs; the material itself was cDNA or gDNA.

The protocol was immunoSEQ multiplex PCR, while the TCRdb copy is restricted to in-frame clones and leaves out a portion. Here the sample spans a few hundred thousand clones, about nine tenths being singletons. Trimming took 2 bases from V and 3 from J, leaving 11 bases between them. The CDR3 consists of 14 residues. CDR1 and CDR2 (germline): SGHDN, FVKESK. The chain has TRBV14 and TRBJ2-7; D perhaps matches TRBD1 (5 bases). This receptor was obtained from a man aged 50 or older with acute or convalescent COVID-19. Material: peripheral blood. CDR3 bases: TGTGCCAGCAGCCAAAGGGCAGGGTACTACGAGCAGTACTTC. Translating it yields CASSQRAGYYEQYF.